This is a list of T cell receptor beta chains from one sample in a study of cytomegalovirus exposure and HLA in healthy donors. The assay was immunoSEQ multiplex PCR, and TCRdb's table has in-frame clones only and misses some. The table has 95,000 to 100,000 clones, 76% seen once. Input material: PBMCs. Every receptor here comes from a man aged 40-55 years in good health and CMV-seronegative. Both conserved end residues are trimmed from each CDR3. Fields, in order: J gene, clone size, V gene, CDR3 protein. Some rows have no size entry. The others give once, few or many, or a class for an expanded clone.

>TRBJ2-2|once|TRBV2
ASRPDRGQDGELF
>TRBJ1-3|.|TRBV4-3
ASSQDRTGSGNTIY
>TRBJ2-7|.|TRBV7-9
SSSLGSFDGEQY
>TRBJ1-1|.|TRBV5-4
ASSTGTGNTEAF
>TRBJ1-5|few|TRBV5-1
ASSPGRGQPQH
>TRBJ1-5|.|TRBV10-3
AISERQGEKEPQH
>TRBJ2-1|.|TRBV27
ASSSTSGGLNEQF
>TRBJ2-7|.|TRBV7-6
ASSLRQRPYEQY
>TRBJ1-1|.|TRBV27
ASSKPGVDREDVGTEAF
>TRBJ1-2|once|TRBV10-1
ASSSGRSYGYT
>TRBJ2-1|.|TRBV7-9
ASSRYGTSGGNNEQF
>TRBJ1-5|once|TRBV28
ASKVGEKNQPQH
>TRBJ1-2|.|TRBV5-1
ASSPGPSSYGYT
>TRBJ1-3|.|TRBV19
ASSFSDPSGNTIY
>TRBJ2-7|.|TRBV28
ASSRGSYEQY
>TRBJ2-5|.|TRBV7-2
ASSWGGREETQY
>TRBJ1-1|.|TRBV19
ASRGQGVNTEAF
>TRBJ2-1|.|TRBV7-3
ASSITSASGGLSNEQF
>TRBJ2-1|.|TRBV15
ATSRELGSGSYNEQF
>TRBJ2-7|.|TRBV19
ASSIGQGLTYEQY
>TRBJ2-2|.|TRBV11-2
ASSRTGELF
>TRBJ2-2|once|TRBV5-4
ASSPAPGQIYTGELF
>TRBJ2-5|.|TRBV7-3
ASSLGPGETQY
>TRBJ2-5|.|TRBV9
ASSVGLVEPQETQY
>TRBJ2-6|.|TRBV9
ASSDNPTGGSASGANVLT
>TRBJ1-2|.|TRBV5-6
ASRGRGGGGYT
>TRBJ2-1|.|TRBV13
ASSLPYSDTEQF